These 14 T cell receptor beta chains share one sample of origin, sequenced in a study of blood T cells in healthy people across ages. Primers used in a second PCR of roughly 7 to 12 cycles were a sample-barcoded 5' primer and a J-beta primer mix. TCRdb reprocessed the 5' RACE reads via MiXCR and lists one record per CDR3 protein. The sample carries 750,000 to 1,000,000 distinct CDR3 sequences, about 29% recorded once. The same sample was also used in a study of T cells of mothers and their children.

The sequenced sample consisted of blood. The receptors were gathered from a woman aged 40 to 55 in good health.

In its sample, this clonotype was seen many times. The chain has TRBV7-2 and TRBJ1-6; 7 bases align to TRBD1. CDR1 is SGHTA, CDR2 FQGNSA, per germline. V lost 5 bases to trimming and J lost 3 bases; unmatched junction nucleotides: 4. The CDR3 loop spans 15 amino acids. The CDR3 region has the DNA TGTGCCAGCAGCCCACCAGGGGGCTATAATTCACCCCTCCACTTT. It encodes CASSPPGGYNSPLHF.

The rearrangement uses TRBV7-9 and TRBJ2-5, with 7 nucleotides matching TRBD1. The V gene end was trimmed by 4 bases and the J gene end by 1 base; junction bases not matched to a gene: 6. The CDR3 extends over 15 amino acids. CDR1 SEHNR and CDR2 FQNEAQ come from the germline V gene (reference sequence). The CDR3 sequence is CASSSPWTGQETQYF. The CDR3 DNA sequence: TGTGCCAGCAGCTCACCCTGGACAGGCCAAGAGACCCAGTACTTC.

The V gene is TRBV3-1, the J gene TRBJ1-3, with 8 bases identical to TRBD1. The ends lost 0 bases at V and 2 bases at J; junction bases unmatched: 3. Germline V lookup: CDR1 LGHDT, CDR2 YNNKEL (reference sequence). This CDR3 has 16 amino acids. As DNA, the CDR3 is TGTGCCAGCAGCCAAGAATACAGGGGGACTGGAAACACCATATATTTT. Its translation is CASSQEYRGTGNTIYF.

This clonotype was observed a few times. This chain uses TRBV2 with TRBJ2-3, with TRBD2 matching over 15 bases. CDR1 SNHLY and CDR2 FYNNEI come from the germline V gene. CDR3 length equals 16 residues. Losses at the gene ends were 6 bases for V and 5 bases for J; bases not matched to a gene: 6. CDR3 nucleotides: TGTGCCAGCAGCGGACTAGCGGGGGGGACAGGAGATACGCAGTATTTT. Translated, it gives CASSGLAGGTGDTQYF.

This clonotype appeared once. Since a much larger clone is just one base distant, this may be a read error. The CDR3 protein is CASSVPGEGPNYGFTF. CDR3 nucleotide sequence: TGTGCCAGCAGCGTGCCGGGCGAGGGGCCCAACTATGGCTTCACCTTC. This rearrangement joins TRBV9 to TRBJ1-2; TRBD1 might be the D (5 bases). The CDR3 length is 16 residues. The germline gives CDR1 SGDLS, CDR2 YYNGEE.

The chain carries TRBV7-2 and TRBJ1-2, with no clear D. The CDR3 sequence is 13 residues long. Germline CDR1 and CDR2: SGHTA and FQGNSA. V gave up 4 bases and J gave up 8 bases, with 14 bases separating them. In DNA, the CDR3 is TGTGCCAGCAGCTCGACCCTGCTCTCGGGCTACACCTTC. It specifies CASSSTLLSGYTF.

This clonotype was counted at least ten times. The chain joins TRBV7-3 to TRBJ2-1, with 12 bases that match TRBD2. The germline CDR1 and CDR2 sequences are SGHTA and FQGTGA. V lost 4 bases and J lost 10; bases outside the gene matches: 8. CDR3 length: 15 amino acids. CDR3 in amino acids: CASSSTSGGNGEQFF. CDR3 DNA: TGTGCCAGCAGCTCGACTAGCGGGGGAAACGGCGAGCAGTTCTTC.

On this clonotype itself: This may be a read error: a much more frequent sequence differs by one nucleotide. The chain joins TRBV7-3 to TRBJ2-1, with a weak D call TRBD1 (6 bases). The CDR3 length is 16 residues. CDR1 is SGHTA and CDR2 is FQGTGA in the germline V gene. V shed 5 bases and J shed 5 bases, with 19 bases lying between them. The CDR3 DNA sequence: TGTGCCAGCAGCAAAACCGGGACAAGGAGGAACAATGAGCAGTTCTTC. Its protein is CASSKTGTRRNNEQFF.

In regard to this clonotype: This clone may be a read error of a much larger clone one base away. The CDR3 sequence: CAIGAPGQGSTEAFF. In DNA, the CDR3 is TGTGCCATCGGAGCCCCGGGACAGGGGAGCACTGAAGCTTTCTTT. V usage is TRBV10-3 and J usage is TRBJ1-1; 10 bases fit TRBD1. The germline gives CDR1 ENHRY, CDR2 SYGVKD. V trimming: 8 bases; J trimming: 4 bases; junction bases outside the gene matches: 10. CDR3 size: 15 residues.

In this sample, this clonotype turned up many times. J is TRBJ2-1 and V is TRBV7-9; 8 bases line up with TRBD1. CDR1 and CDR2 (germline): SEHNR, FQNEAQ (reference sequence). CDR3 size: 15 residues. The V and J ends lost 5 bases and 7 bases, in that order; junction bases with no gene match: 10. CDR3: CASSLGQGRANEQFF. Written as DNA, the CDR3 is TGTGCCAGCAGCCTCGGACAGGGAAGGGCGAATGAGCAGTTCTTC.

CDR3 sequence: CASRPGTSPQFF. As DNA, the CDR3 is TGTGCCAGCAGACCTGGGACTAGCCCCCAGTTCTTC. The V and J genes are TRBV12-3 or TRBV12-4 and TRBJ2-1; TRBD2 matches at 9 bases. Trimming removed 6 bases from V and 13 bases from J; junction bases left unmatched: 7. This CDR3 region has 12 residues.

Concerning this clonotype: A much larger clone lies one base from this, so it may be a read error. The chain carries TRBV7-2 and TRBJ2-7, with TRBD1 matching 7 bases. Germline V gives CDR1 SGHTA, CDR2 FQGNSA. The CDR3 runs 14 residues. The CDR3 sequence: CVSSKGAGLSEQYF. CDR3 nucleotides: TGTGTCAGCAGCAAGGGGGCCGGTTTAAGCGAGCAGTACTTC.

The chain joins TRBV4-1 to TRBJ1-1; 8 bases align to TRBD1. The length of the CDR3 is 13 residues. Per germline, CDR1 MGHRA and CDR2 YSYEKL. The V segment lost 4 bases and the J segment 10 bases; nucleotides outside the gene matches: 8. CDR3 loop: CASSLHNRGGAFF. The CDR3 DNA is TGCGCCAGCAGCCTTCACAACAGGGGGGGAGCTTTCTTT.

This clonotype was counted only a few times. V and J are TRBV4-1 and TRBJ1-1; a weak D match, TRBD1 (6 bases). Trimming took 1 base from V and 3 from J, leaving 24 bases between them. CDR1 and CDR2 (germline): MGHRA, YSYEKL. CDR3 length: 19 residues. The DNA for the CDR3 is TGCGCCAGCAGCCAAGGAAGACAGGCCAGGGCTCGGGGGTACACTGAAGCTTTCTTT. This gives the protein CASSQGRQARARGYTEAFF.